The clone carrying this T cell receptor (beta chain) was observed once. The data were obtained in a study of T cell responses to AZD1222 COVID-19 vaccine. V shed 5 bases and J shed 0 bases, with 14 bases lying between them. CDR1 SGHTA and CDR2 FQGNSA come from the germline V gene. The CDR3 sequence is 15 residues long. The assay was immunoSEQ multiplex PCR, and TCRdb's table has in-frame clones only and misses some. The data hold under 150,000 clones, with approximately 90% observed a single time. This chain links TRBV7-2 with TRBJ2-7, with D possibly being TRBD2 (6 bases). The sequenced sample was peripheral blood, obtained on day 0 of MenACWY control vaccination. This receptor was obtained from an adult in good health. CDR3 sequence: CASSLTAGTSYEQYF. For the CDR3, the DNA is TGTGCCAGCAGCCTCACTGCGGGGACCTCCTACGAGCAGTACTTC.